Each of the 29 T cell receptor beta chains below was sequenced from the same sample in a study of cytomegalovirus exposure and HLA in healthy donors. Use of 60 Vbeta and 13 Jbeta primers characterized the PCR. Assay: immunoSEQ multiplex PCR; the TCRdb copy retains only in-frame clones and omits some. The sample has 150,000 to 200,000 clones, roughly 79% seen once. The specimen sequenced was PBMCs. The origin of the receptors is a man under 40 in good health and CMV-seronegative.

The chain carries TRBV9 and TRBJ1-1, with 8 bases lining up with TRBD1. Germline trimming cut 4 bases from V and 0 bases from J; bases unmatched to any gene: 11. The germline V gene has CDR1 SGDLS and CDR2 YYNGEE. This CDR3 region has 17 residues. CDR3 sequence: CASSPRIGTGMNTEAFF. The CDR3 nucleotides read TGTGCCAGCAGCCCGCGAATTGGGACAGGTATGAACACTGAAGCTTTCTTT.

V gene TRBV28 combines with J gene TRBJ2-1, with 9 nucleotides matching TRBD2. The germline gives CDR1 MDHEN, CDR2 SYDVKM. The CDR3 runs to 16 residues. Trimming took 7 bases from V and 1 from J; bases not matched to a gene: 8. CDR3 nucleotide sequence: TGTGCCAGCATGGAGCGCGGGGGGGTATCCTACAATGAGCAGTTCTTC. Protein: CASMERGGVSYNEQFF.

This chain joins TRBV15 and TRBJ2-7; no clear D gene. Trimming shortened V by 0 bases and J by 5 bases, and 8 bases separated the two germline ends. The CDR3 is made up of 13 amino acids. Germline V lookup: CDR1 LNHNV, CDR2 YYDKDF (reference sequence). The CDR3, as DNA: TGTGCCACCAGCAGAGATTCTTTCGACGAGCAGTACTTC. It translates to CATSRDSFDEQYF.

This clone has only a few counts. This chain joins TRBV5-5 and TRBJ1-1; D may be TRBD1 (6 bases). Looked up from germline, CDR1 is SGHKS and CDR2 is YYEKEE (reference sequence). V lost 7 bases and J lost 2, with 15 bases in between. The CDR3 runs to 14 residues. The CDR3 bases are TGTGCCAGCGTTAAACAGGGTCTCAACACTGAAGCTTTCTTT. Its translation: CASVKQGLNTEAFF. The full variable domain, its missing parts supplied by reference TRBV5-5 and TRBJ1-1, is DAGVTQSPTHLIKTRGQQVTLRCSPISGHKSVSWYQQVLGQGPQFIFQYYEKEERGRGNFPDRFSARQFPNYSSELNVNALLLGDSALYLCASVKQGLNTEAFFGQGTRLTVV.

V and J are TRBV12-1 and TRBJ2-7; no DNA check was done on the table's D call, TRBD1. TRBV12-1 is labeled a pseudogene. This CDR3 region has 15 residues. CDR3 nucleotide sequence: TGTGCCAGCAGCGTAAGGCATGGACAGACCTACGAGCAGTACTTC. This encodes CASSVRHGQTYEQYF.

The chain employs TRBV28 and TRBJ1-2, with TRBD1 matching over 7 bases. V gave up 5 bases and J gave up 6 bases; unmatched junction bases: 9. The CDR3 runs 14 residues. Germline V CDR1 and CDR2: MDHEN, SYDVKM. CDR3 sequence (DNA): TGTGCCAGCAGTATTGGACAGGTTTGGAATGGCTACACCTTC. This sequence encodes CASSIGQVWNGYTF.

CDR3 in DNA: TGTGCCAGCAGCTTACACCAGGGGAGTAGGGACGAGCAGTACTTC. Its protein is CASSLHQGSRDEQYF. The V call is TRBV7-9, the J call TRBJ2-5; possible D gene TRBD1, 6 bases. The J call may be in error: the DNA end matches TRBJ2-7 better. Germline loops: CDR1 SEHNR, CDR2 FQNEAQ (reference sequence). This CDR3 comprises 15 residues.

The V call is TRBV6-1, the J call TRBJ1-5; possible D gene TRBD1, 6 bases. The CDR3 has 13 amino acids. V lost 4 bases to trimming and J lost 6 bases, with 10 bases between them. The germline gives CDR1 MNHNS, CDR2 SASEGT. The DNA of the CDR3 is TGTGCCAGCAGTGTACAGGGAACTCAGCCCCAGCATTTT. This translates into CASSVQGTQPQHF.

This clone was detected a few times. The rearrangement links TRBV5-5 to TRBJ1-1, with no clear D. The V and J ends lost 7 bases and 4 bases respectively, with 20 bases between them. This CDR3 is built from 15 residues. Germline-derived CDR1 and CDR2 are SGHKS and YYEKEE (reference sequence). CDR3 DNA sequence: TGTGCCAGCTCGATCGAGGCGTTACGGGGCACTGAAGCTTTCTTT. It specifies CASSIEALRGTEAFF.

The chain is built from TRBV7-9 and TRBJ2-1; D possibly corresponds to TRBD2 (5 bases). Trimming left V 4 bases short and J 15 bases short, with 16 bases between. The germline CDR1 and CDR2 sequences are SEHNR and FQNEAQ (reference sequence). The CDR3 totals 12 residues. The CDR3 sequence is CASSSRVSEGFF. Written as DNA, the CDR3 is TGTGCCAGCAGCTCTAGGGTTTCTGAGGGGTTCTTC.

The J gene is TRBJ2-1, the V gene TRBV11-2, with D perhaps TRBD2 (6 bases). V was shortened by 1 base and J by 6 bases, with 10 bases between the two germline ends. Germline loops: CDR1 SGHAT, CDR2 FQNNGV. The CDR3 runs to 14 residues. The CDR3 sequence is CASSLVSGANEQFF. CDR3 DNA sequence: TGTGCCAGCAGCTTAGTTTCGGGAGCCAATGAGCAGTTCTTC.

The chain recombines TRBV28 with TRBJ2-3; D ambiguous. The CDR3 contains 15 residues. The germline CDR1 and CDR2 sequences are MDHEN and SYDVKM. V was pared by 1 base and J by 0 bases, with 8 bases between. The CDR3 loop reads CASSLYSASTDTQYF. The CDR3, as DNA: TGTGCCAGCAGTTTATACTCCGCGAGCACAGATACGCAGTATTTT.

The chain links TRBV6-5 to TRBJ2-1, with D possibly being TRBD2 (5 bases). CDR1 MNHEY and CDR2 SVGAGI come from the germline V gene. The CDR3 has 13 residues. V was shortened by 6 bases and J by 3 bases, with 9 bases between the two germline ends. CDR3 protein: CASRLGGYNEQFF. Written as DNA, the CDR3 is TGTGCCAGCAGACTAGGCGGCTACAATGAGCAGTTCTTC.

V usage is TRBV19 and J usage is TRBJ1-1, with no clear D. V was trimmed by 3 bases and J by 4 bases, leaving 9 bases between them. Germline lookup yields CDR1 LNHDA and CDR2 SQIVND (reference sequence). CDR3 size: 13 residues. CDR3 sequence: CASSITGFTEAFF. The CDR3 DNA is TGTGCCAGTAGTATTACGGGATTCACTGAAGCTTTCTTT.

The chain uses TRBV5-6 and TRBJ2-1; D might be TRBD2 (6 bases). Germline assignment: CDR1 SGHDT and CDR2 YYEEEE. CDR3 length: 15 amino acids. Trimming took off 4 bases at V and 0 bases at J, with 11 bases between the two ends. CDR3 bases: TGTGCCAGCAGCATAGCGGTTAGCTCCTACAATGAGCAGTTCTTC. Protein: CASSIAVSSYNEQFF.

The V call is TRBV28, the J call TRBJ1-2; possible D gene TRBD1, 6 bases. The CDR3 consists of 16 residues. Germline V gene sequence: CDR1 MDHEN, CDR2 SYDVKM. The V end lost 3 bases, the J end lost 2 bases, and 16 bases lay between the germline ends. CDR3 amino acids: CASSFLGAAPNYGYTF. The CDR3 region has the DNA TGTGCCAGCAGTTTTCTGGGGGCCGCGCCAAACTATGGCTACACCTTC.

The chain couples TRBV28 to TRBJ2-6, with 12 bases matching TRBD2. Trimming removed 5 bases from V and 1 base from J; junction bases left unmatched: 9. The CDR3 is made up of 19 amino acids. The germline V gene has CDR1 MDHEN and CDR2 SYDVKM. The CDR3 nucleotides read TGTGCCAGCAGTCTTTCCATAGGGACTAGCGGGTCTGGGGCCAACGTCCTGACTTTC. This codes for CASSLSIGTSGSGANVLTF.

V and J are TRBV10-3 and TRBJ2-2; D uncertain. CDR1 is ENHRY, CDR2 SYGVKD, per germline. CDR3 length equals 14 residues. V was shortened by 2 bases and J by 6 bases, with 10 bases between the two germline ends. The chain's CDR3 is CAISEGVAAGELFF. The DNA for the CDR3 is TGTGCCATCAGTGAGGGAGTGGCGGCCGGGGAGCTGTTTTTT.

Note on this clone: A read error may account for a junction end that differs from germline. The V call is TRBV30, the J call TRBJ2-7; 10 bases fit TRBD2. The CDR3 loop spans 12 amino acids. Per germline, CDR1 GTSNPN and CDR2 SVGIG (reference sequence). The CDR3 sequence: CAWSAGTSATRF. CDR3 DNA: TGTGCCTGGAGTGCCGGGACTAGCGCGACCCGCTTC. The full variable domain, rest sourced from reference TRBV30 and TRBJ2-7, is SQTIHQWPATLVQPVGSPLSLECTVEGTSNPNLYWYRQAAGRGLQLLFYSVGIGQISSEVPQNLSASRPQDRQFILSSKKLLLSDSGFYLCAWSAGTSATRFGPGTRLTVT.

The chain couples TRBV28 to TRBJ2-1; 10 bases match TRBD2. The CDR3 contains 14 residues. CDR1 MDHEN and CDR2 SYDVKM come from the germline V gene. The junction had 2 bases not matched to a gene; V was cut back by 5 bases and J by 4 bases. The CDR3 reads CASSRTSGYNEQFF. In DNA, the CDR3 is TGTGCCAGCAGTAGGACTAGCGGTTACAATGAGCAGTTCTTC.

The J gene is TRBJ1-1, the V gene TRBV28; 9 bases are a match to TRBD1. CDR1 is MDHEN and CDR2 is SYDVKM in the germline V gene. V shed 0 bases, J shed 1 base, and the junction held 3 bases outside the gene matches. The CDR3 spans 16 residues. CDR3 loop: CASSLWGTGRNTEAFF. CDR3 in DNA: TGTGCCAGCAGTTTATGGGGGACAGGGAGGAACACTGAAGCTTTCTTT.

For this clone: Other nucleotide sequences from this sample produce the same CDR3. The rearrangement links TRBV29-1 to TRBJ2-3; possible D gene TRBD1, 5 bases. The CDR3 spans 12 residues. Germline lookup yields CDR1 SQVTM and CDR2 ANQGSEA. Deletions cut 5 bases from V and 1 base from J, with 7 bases between. The CDR3 protein is CSVWGGTDTQYF. The CDR3 bases are TGCAGCGTTTGGGGCGGCACAGATACGCAGTATTTT.

The chain combines TRBV29-1 with TRBJ1-1; 9 bases fit TRBD1. V trimming: 6 bases; J trimming: 1 base; junction bases outside the gene matches: 6. Germline loops: CDR1 SQVTM, CDR2 ANQGSEA. The CDR3 length is 14 residues. The CDR3 loop is CSVTPGQGNTEAFF. The CDR3, as DNA: TGCAGCGTCACACCGGGACAGGGGAACACTGAAGCTTTCTTT.

This sequence joins TRBV10-1 and TRBJ2-2; D gene uncertain. V gave up 5 bases and J gave up 6 bases, with 10 bases separating them. Germline assignment: CDR1 WNHNN and CDR2 SYGVQD (reference sequence). CDR3 length: 13 residues. CDR3 loop: CASSSEHPGELFF. For the CDR3, the DNA is TGCGCCAGCAGTAGCGAACACCCCGGGGAGCTGTTTTTT.

In nucleotides, the CDR3 is TGTGCCAGCAGCTATCGGAGGGCTGAAGCTTTCTTT. The encoded protein is CASSYRRAEAFF. This sequence joins TRBV5-6 and TRBJ1-1; D gene unclear. V lost 3 bases and J lost 6, with 9 bases in between. CDR1 SGHDT and CDR2 YYEEEE come from the germline V gene. The CDR3 has 12 amino acids.

This chain links TRBV13 with TRBJ2-7; 7 nucleotides match TRBD2. The V and J ends lost 5 bases and 1 base, in that order; junction bases with no gene match: 11. Germline lookup yields CDR1 PRHDT and CDR2 FYEKMQ (reference sequence). The CDR3 has 16 residues. The CDR3 DNA reads TGTGCCAGCAGCCCGTGGCTAGCGGAAGAGTCCTACGAGCAGTACTTC. This codes for CASSPWLAEESYEQYF.

The rearrangement joins TRBV25-1 to TRBJ2-5; TRBD2 might be the D (6 bases). Gene TRBJ2-7 matches the end of the DNA better, so the J call may be wrong. Germline CDR1 is MGHDK and CDR2 is SYGVNS. The CDR3 loop spans 16 amino acids. The CDR3 protein is CASSDGSGSPSYEQYF. The DNA of the CDR3 is TGTGCCAGCAGTGATGGGAGCGGGTCTCCTTCCTACGAGCAGTACTTC.

This sequence joins TRBV5-1 and TRBJ1-5; 10 bases line up with TRBD1. The CDR3 runs 16 residues. After removal of 6 bases from V and 3 bases from J, the junction contained 9 bases not matched to a gene. Germline V gene data show CDR1 as SGHRS and CDR2 as YFSETQ. The CDR3 bases are TGCGCCAGCACAGTCCCGGGACAGGGGATCAATCAGCCCCAGCATTTT. The encoded protein is CASTVPGQGINQPQHF. The variable domain in full, completed from reference TRBV5-1 and TRBJ1-5, reads KAGVTQTPRYLIKTRGQQVTLSCSPISGHRSVSWYQQTPGQGLQFLFEYFSETQRNKGNFPGRFSGRQFSNSRSEMNVSTLELGDSALYLCASTVPGQGINQPQHFGDGTRLSIL.

V and J are TRBV4-1 and TRBJ1-3; tentative D call: TRBD1 (5 bases). There are 17 residues in the CDR3. Per the germline V gene, CDR1 is MGHRA and CDR2 is YSYEKL. Between the trimmed V and J ends, which lost 1 base and 3 bases, there was a span of 16 bases. The CDR3 DNA follows: TGCGCCAGCAGCCAAGGAACGGGGGGAGAGGATGGAAACACCATATATTTT. Translation: CASSQGTGGEDGNTIYF.